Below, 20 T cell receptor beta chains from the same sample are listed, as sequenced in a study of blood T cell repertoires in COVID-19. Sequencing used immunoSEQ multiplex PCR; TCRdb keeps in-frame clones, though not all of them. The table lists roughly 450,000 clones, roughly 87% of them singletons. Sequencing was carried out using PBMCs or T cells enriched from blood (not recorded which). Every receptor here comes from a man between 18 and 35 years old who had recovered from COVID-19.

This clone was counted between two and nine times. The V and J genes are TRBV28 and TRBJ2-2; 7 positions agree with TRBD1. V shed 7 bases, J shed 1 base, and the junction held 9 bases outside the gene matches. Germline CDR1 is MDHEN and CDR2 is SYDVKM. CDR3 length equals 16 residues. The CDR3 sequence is CASTRGGGRNTGELFF. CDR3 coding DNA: TGTGCCAGCACCCGAGGGGGCGGTCGGAACACCGGGGAGCTGTTTTTT. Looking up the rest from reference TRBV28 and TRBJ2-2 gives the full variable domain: DVKVTQSSRYLVKRTGEKVFLECVQDMDHENMFWYRQDPGLGLRLIYFSYDVKMKEKGDIPEGYSVSREKKERFSLILESASTNQTSMYLCASTRGGGRNTGELFFGEGSRLTVL.

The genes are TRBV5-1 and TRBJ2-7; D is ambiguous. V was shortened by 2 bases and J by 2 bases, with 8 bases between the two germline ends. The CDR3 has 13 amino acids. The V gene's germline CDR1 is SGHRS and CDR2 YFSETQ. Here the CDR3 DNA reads TGCGCCAGCAGCTTATACAGACCCTACGAGCAGTACTTC. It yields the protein CASSLYRPYEQYF.

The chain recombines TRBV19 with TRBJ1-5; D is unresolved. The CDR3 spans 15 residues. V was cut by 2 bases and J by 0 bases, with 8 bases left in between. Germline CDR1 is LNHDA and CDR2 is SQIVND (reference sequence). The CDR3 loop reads CASSISPYSNQPQHF. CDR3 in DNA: TGTGCCAGTAGTATATCCCCCTATAGCAATCAGCCCCAGCATTTT.

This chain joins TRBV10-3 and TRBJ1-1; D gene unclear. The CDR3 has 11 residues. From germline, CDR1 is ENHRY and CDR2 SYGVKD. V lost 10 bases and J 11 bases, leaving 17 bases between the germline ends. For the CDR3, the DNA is TGTGCCACCCGGATGAGGGAAGAGGCTTTCTTT. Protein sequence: CATRMREEAFF.

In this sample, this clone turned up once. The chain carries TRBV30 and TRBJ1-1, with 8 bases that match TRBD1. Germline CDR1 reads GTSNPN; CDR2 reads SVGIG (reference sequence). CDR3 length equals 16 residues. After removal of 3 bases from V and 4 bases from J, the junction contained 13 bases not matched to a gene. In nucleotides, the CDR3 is TGTGCCTGGAGCGTAATTACCAGGGGGCGAACCACTGAAGCTTTCTTT. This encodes CAWSVITRGRTTEAFF. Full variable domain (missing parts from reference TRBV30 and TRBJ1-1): SQTIHQWPATLVQPVGSPLSLECTVEGTSNPNLYWYRQAAGRGLQLLFYSVGIGQISSEVPQNLSASRPQDRQFILSSKKLLLSDSGFYLCAWSVITRGRTTEAFFGQGTRLTVV.

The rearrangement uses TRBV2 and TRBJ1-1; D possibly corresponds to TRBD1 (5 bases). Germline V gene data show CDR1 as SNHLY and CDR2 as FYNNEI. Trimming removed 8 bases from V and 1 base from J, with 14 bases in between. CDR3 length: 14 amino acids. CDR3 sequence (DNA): TGTGCCAGCCGGGGGGTGGGATCGAACACTGAAGCTTTCTTT. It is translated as CASRGVGSNTEAFF.

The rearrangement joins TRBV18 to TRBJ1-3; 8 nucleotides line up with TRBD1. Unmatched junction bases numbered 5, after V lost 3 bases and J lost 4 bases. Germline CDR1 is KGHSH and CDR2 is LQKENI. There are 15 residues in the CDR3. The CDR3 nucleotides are TGTGCCAGCTCACCCGACAGGGGAAGCGGAAACACCATATATTTT. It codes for CASSPDRGSGNTIYF.

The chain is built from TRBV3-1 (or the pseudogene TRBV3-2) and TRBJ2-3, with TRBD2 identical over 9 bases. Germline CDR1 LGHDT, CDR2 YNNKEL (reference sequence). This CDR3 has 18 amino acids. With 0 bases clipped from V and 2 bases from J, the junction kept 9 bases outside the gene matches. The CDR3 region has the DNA TGTGCCAGCAGCCAAGATGGGTCAAGCGGGAGGAACACAGATACGCAGTATTTT. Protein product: CASSQDGSSGRNTDTQYF.

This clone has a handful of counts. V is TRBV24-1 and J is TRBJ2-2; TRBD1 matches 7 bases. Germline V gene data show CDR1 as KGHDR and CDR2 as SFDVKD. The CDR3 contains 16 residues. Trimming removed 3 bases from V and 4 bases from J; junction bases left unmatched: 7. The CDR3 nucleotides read TGTGCCACCAGTGATATCGCACAGGGGCGCACCGGGGAGCTGTTTTTT. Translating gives CATSDIAQGRTGELFF.

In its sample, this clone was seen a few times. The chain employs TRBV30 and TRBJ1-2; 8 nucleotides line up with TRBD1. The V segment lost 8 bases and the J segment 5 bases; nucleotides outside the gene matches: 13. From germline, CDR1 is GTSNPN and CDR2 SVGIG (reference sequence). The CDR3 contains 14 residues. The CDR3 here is CAKTDRVKRYGYTF. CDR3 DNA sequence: TGTGCCAAAACGGACAGGGTCAAAAGGTATGGCTACACCTTC.

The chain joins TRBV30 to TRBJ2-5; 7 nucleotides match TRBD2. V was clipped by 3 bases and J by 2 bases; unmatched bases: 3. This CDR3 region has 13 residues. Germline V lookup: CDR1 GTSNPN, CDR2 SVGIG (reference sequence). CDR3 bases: TGTGCCTGGAGCCCGGGAGGACAAGAGACCCAGTACTTC. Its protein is CAWSPGGQETQYF.

CDR3 in amino acids: CASSYLQGGTTEAFF. In nucleotides, the CDR3 is TGTGCCAGCAGCTACTTACAGGGGGGGACGACTGAAGCTTTCTTT. V is TRBV7-9 and J is TRBJ1-1; TRBD1 matches at 8 bases. This CDR3 comprises 15 residues. J lost 5 bases, V lost 4 bases, and 9 bases had no gene match. The V gene's germline CDR1 is SEHNR and CDR2 FQNEAQ (reference sequence).

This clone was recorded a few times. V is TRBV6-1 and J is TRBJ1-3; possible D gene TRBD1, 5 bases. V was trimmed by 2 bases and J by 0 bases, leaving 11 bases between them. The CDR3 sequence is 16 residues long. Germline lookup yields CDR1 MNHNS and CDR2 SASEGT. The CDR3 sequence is CASSEWGESSGNTIYF. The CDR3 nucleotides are TGTGCCAGCAGTGAATGGGGGGAATCCTCTGGAAACACCATATATTTT.

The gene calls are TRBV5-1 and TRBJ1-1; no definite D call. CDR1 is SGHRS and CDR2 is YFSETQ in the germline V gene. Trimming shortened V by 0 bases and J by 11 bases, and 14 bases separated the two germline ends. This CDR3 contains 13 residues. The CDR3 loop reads CASSLGAGSAAFF. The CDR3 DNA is TGCGCCAGCAGCTTGGGTGCGGGATCGGCCGCTTTCTTT.

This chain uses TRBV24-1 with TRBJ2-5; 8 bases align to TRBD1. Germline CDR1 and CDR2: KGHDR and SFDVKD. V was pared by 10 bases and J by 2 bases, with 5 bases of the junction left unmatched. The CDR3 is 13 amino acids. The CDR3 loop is CATRQGRQETQYF. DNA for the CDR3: TGTGCCACGAGACAGGGGCGACAAGAGACCCAGTACTTC.

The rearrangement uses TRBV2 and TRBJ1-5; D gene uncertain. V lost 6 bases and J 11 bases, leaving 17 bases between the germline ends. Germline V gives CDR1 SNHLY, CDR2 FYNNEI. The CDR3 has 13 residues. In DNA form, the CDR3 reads TGTGCCAGCAGGCCCCCGGGAGGCCTAACCCAGCATTTT. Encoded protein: CASRPPGGLTQHF.

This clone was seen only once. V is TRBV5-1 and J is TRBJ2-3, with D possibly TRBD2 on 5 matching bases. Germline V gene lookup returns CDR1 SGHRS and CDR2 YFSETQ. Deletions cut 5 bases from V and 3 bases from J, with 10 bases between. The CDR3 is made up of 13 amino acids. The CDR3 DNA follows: TGCGCCAGCAGTCGGGATCCGACAGATACGCAGTATTTT. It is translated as CASSRDPTDTQYF.

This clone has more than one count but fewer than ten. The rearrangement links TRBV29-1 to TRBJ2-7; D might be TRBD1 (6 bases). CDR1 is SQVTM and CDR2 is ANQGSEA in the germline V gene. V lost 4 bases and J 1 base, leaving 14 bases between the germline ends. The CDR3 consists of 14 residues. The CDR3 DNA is TGCAGCGTTGTCAACAGGGTTGGGTCCTACGAGCAGTACTTC. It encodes CSVVNRVGSYEQYF.

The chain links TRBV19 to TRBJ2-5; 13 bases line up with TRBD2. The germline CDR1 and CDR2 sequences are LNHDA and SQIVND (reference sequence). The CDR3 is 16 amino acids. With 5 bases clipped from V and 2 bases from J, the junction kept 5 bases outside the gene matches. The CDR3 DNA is TGTGCCAGTAGTCCGTTACTAGCGGGAGGGCAAGAGACCCAGTACTTC. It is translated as CASSPLLAGGQETQYF.

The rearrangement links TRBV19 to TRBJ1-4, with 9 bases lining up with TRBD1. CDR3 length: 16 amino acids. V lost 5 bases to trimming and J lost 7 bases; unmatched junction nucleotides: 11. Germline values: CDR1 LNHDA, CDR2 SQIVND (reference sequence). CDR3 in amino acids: CASSLVTGTGSEKLFF. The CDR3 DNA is TGTGCCAGTAGTCTAGTAACCGGGACAGGGTCTGAAAAACTGTTTTTT.